This T cell receptor beta chain was documented in a study of tumor-infiltrating lymphocytes in primary liver carcinoma (TCRdb year 2017). In the study overall: Of the five patients (three men and two women, aged 30 to 69 years), four had hepatocellular carcinoma and one had combined HCC and intrahepatic cholangiocarcinoma. Tumors of the five patients were stage T1-T3 N0M0 with maximum diameters of 4.2 to 10 cm. Each sample produced about 3.65 to 8 million productive TCRbeta reads, and read depth showed no significant difference between tissue types. TCRbeta repertoire sequencing, expression microarrays and whole-exome sequencing were combined in the study across five regions of each liver tumor, with adjacent normal tissue and blood also included. A total of 35 or so specimens from 5 patients, comprising 25 or so tumor regions, 5 adjacent noncancerous liver tissues and 5 peripheral blood samples, were covered by TCRbeta repertoire sequencing. To link TCRbeta repertoire diversity with the local molecular phenotype, the approximately 23 tumor region samples were profiled using Agilent mRNA microarrays. Reproducibility between technical replicate repertoires was high, with correlation coefficients above 0.95 and mean shared-clone rates roughly 0.86. Paper-wide results and their limitations: Because only the TCR beta chain was sequenced and unpaired alpha chains were not captured, true repertoire diversity is likely underestimated. Only a few patients were included in the study, and the authors note that the findings should be validated in a larger study. Since the samples were bulk and unsorted, there was no way to compare CD4+ and CD8+ T cell repertoires. Just about 8-25% of top clones turned up in all five regions of a tumor, which suggests spatial heterogeneity among tumor-infiltrating T cells. Consistent with antigen-driven expansion, pairs of tumor regions showed higher repertoire overlap (mean about 36%) than either tumor-adjacent pairs (approximately 17%) or tumor-blood pairs (roughly 14%). The top 250 clones accounted for a significantly greater share of the repertoire in tumors than in blood (p = 0.039).

Points on this clonotype: Its binding antigen is unknown. The junction departs from the called germline gene at one end, perhaps through a read error.

Starting from around 520 ng total RNA, TCRbeta-specific cDNA was produced by reverse transcription with a constant-region primer and ProtoScript II reverse transcriptase. The TCRbeta libraries were prepared through three rounds of nested multiplex PCR following a slightly modified ARM-PCR procedure. Each of the first two PCR rounds ran for about 9 cycles and used multiplex TRBV1-TRBV30 forward primers together with a Cbeta reverse primer. Sample barcodes and Illumina adapters were added in a final 25-cycle PCR using Deep VentR polymerase. Before sequencing, amplicons between 200 and 500 bp were purified from gel using a QIAquick gel extraction kit. An Illumina HiSeq 2500 was used to sequence the TCRbeta amplicons with 250-bp paired-end reads. For the original study's pipeline: Quality trimming of reads was performed with Trimmomatic v0.33, and paired reads were merged with FLASH v1.2.11 so that full CDR3 sequences could be recovered. V, D and J germline segments were assigned to the rearranged TCRbeta sequences by MiGEC v1.2.1b. Clonotype statistics and Shannon-Wiener diversity indices were computed with VDJtools v1.0.0. Except for diversity analysis, only each sample's 250 most abundant clonotypes were used in subsequent analyses to reduce sampling bias. The public reads were reprocessed in TCRdb via fastp at Q25 and MiXCR, keeping in-frame beta chains. Rows are unified per CDR3 protein, each entry keeping the most common DNA and genes. These V and J calls originate from TCRdb's pipeline instead of the authors' own analysis. In this sample the table shows fewer than 250,000 distinct CDR3 sequences, around four fifths of which occur a single time. The ten top clones hold around a sixth of the sample.

Looking up the germline V gene yields CDR1 SQVTM and CDR2 ANQGSEA. The CDR3 contains 17 residues, cysteine and phenylalanine counted. Just the 51-base CDR3 DNA is kept, in frame starting at base 1. Total RNA and DNA were co-extracted without cell sorting from around 20-30 mg of bulk tissue using the AllPrep DNA/RNA mini kit. Surgical resection was performed in China between 2015 and 2016 on five or six patients with histopathologically diagnosed primary liver carcinoma. Chronic HBV infection was present in the patients, and the patients were treatment-naive at sampling. Each tumor was sampled at five spatially separated regions: the tumor centre plus the superior, inferior, left-lateral and right-lateral poles. Histological examination found more than 80% viable tumor cells in every tumor sample. Pieces of fresh tumor and adjacent tissue were cut in half, with one half kept in RNAlater at -80 degrees C and the other half sent for histology.

This chain joins TRBV29-1 to TRBJ2-1; the junction holds 10 bases that match TRBD2. The sequenced material came from tumor tissue from primary liver carcinoma. This receptor was identified in a man aged 40-55 years with primary liver carcinoma and hepatitis B virus infection. The CDR3 protein is CRVEVWPAGGVYNEQFF. DNA sequence: TGCAGGGTTGAAGTTTGGCCAGCGGGAGGGGTCTACAATGAGCAGTTCTTC.